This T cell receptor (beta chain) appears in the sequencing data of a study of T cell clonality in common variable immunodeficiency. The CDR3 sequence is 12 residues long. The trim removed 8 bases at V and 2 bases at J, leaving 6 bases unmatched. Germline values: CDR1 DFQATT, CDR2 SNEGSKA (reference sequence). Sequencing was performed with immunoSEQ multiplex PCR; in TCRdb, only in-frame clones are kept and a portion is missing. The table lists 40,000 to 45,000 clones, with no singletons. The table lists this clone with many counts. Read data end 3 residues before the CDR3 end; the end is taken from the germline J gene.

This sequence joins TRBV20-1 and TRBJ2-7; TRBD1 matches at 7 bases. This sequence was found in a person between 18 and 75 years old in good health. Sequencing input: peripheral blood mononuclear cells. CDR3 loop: CSTRDSTYEQYF. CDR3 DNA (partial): TGCAGTACCCGGGACAGCACCTACGAG.